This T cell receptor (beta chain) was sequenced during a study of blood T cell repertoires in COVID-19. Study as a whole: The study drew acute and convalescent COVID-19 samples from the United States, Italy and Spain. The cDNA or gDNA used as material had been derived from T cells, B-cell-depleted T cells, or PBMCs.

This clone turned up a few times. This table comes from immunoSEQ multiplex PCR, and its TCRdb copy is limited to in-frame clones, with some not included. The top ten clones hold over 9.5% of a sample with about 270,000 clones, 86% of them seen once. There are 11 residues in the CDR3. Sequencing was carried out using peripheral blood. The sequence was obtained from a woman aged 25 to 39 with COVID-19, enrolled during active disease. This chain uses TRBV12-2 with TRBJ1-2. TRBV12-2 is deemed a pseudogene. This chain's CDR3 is CASRFPRGYTF. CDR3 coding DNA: TGTGCAAGTCGCTTCCCACGGGGCTACACCTTC.